These 29 T cell receptor beta chains originate from one sample sequenced in a study of blood T cell repertoires in COVID-19. TCRdb's copy holds only in-frame clones and misses some; the assay was immunoSEQ multiplex PCR. The sample consists of some 160,000 clones, around 87% of them appearing once. The sequenced sample was peripheral blood. The receptors were gathered from a woman of 80 years or more with COVID-19, enrolled during active disease.

CDR3 nucleotides: TGCGCCAGCAGCCTAACGGGACAAATGAACACTGAAGCTTTCTTT. Translating it yields CASSLTGQMNTEAFF. V gene TRBV5-1 combines with J gene TRBJ1-1; a possible D gene is TRBD1 (6 bases). CDR1 and CDR2 (germline): SGHRS, YFSETQ. Trimming left V 4 bases short and J 0 bases short, with 13 bases between. This CDR3 has 15 residues.

A note on this clone: Mismatch with germline at one junction end may stem from a read error. The V call is TRBV28, the J call TRBJ1-5, with D tentatively TRBD1 (6 bases). The CDR3 length is 11 residues. Germline assignment: CDR1 MDHEN and CDR2 SYDVKM. The CDR3 nucleotides are TGTGCCAGCAGTTCCCGTGGGACATATAATTTT. Translation: CASSSRGTYNF.

J is TRBJ2-7 and V is TRBV19; 9 positions match TRBD2. The junction had 4 bases not matched to a gene; V was cut back by 5 bases and J by 5 bases. Germline CDR1 reads LNHDA; CDR2 reads SQIVND (reference sequence). The CDR3 sequence is 13 residues long. The CDR3 region has the DNA TGTGCCAGTAGTTCGCGGGAGGGCAACGAGCAGTACTTC. This sequence encodes CASSSREGNEQYF.

This chain links TRBV5-1 with TRBJ1-2, with 7 bases that match TRBD1. The CDR3 is 15 residues long. J was trimmed by 6 bases and V by 0 bases; bases with no gene match: 8. Germline CDR1 SGHRS, CDR2 YFSETQ. CDR3: CASSLEGSTGNGYTF. CDR3 in DNA: TGCGCCAGCAGCTTGGAGGGGTCGACAGGGAATGGCTACACCTTC.

V is TRBV3-1 (or the pseudogene TRBV3-2) and J is TRBJ2-7, with a possible D match to TRBD2 (6 bases). Trimming took 4 bases from V and 5 from J, leaving 18 bases between them. The CDR3 is made up of 15 amino acids. Germline CDR1 and CDR2: LGHDT and YNNKEL (reference sequence). The CDR3 DNA is TGTGCCAGCAGCCTAGGCGGGACTCTGCAGGACGAGCAGTACTTC. Protein sequence: CASSLGGTLQDEQYF.

This clone has only a few counts. This rearrangement joins TRBV24-1 to TRBJ2-1; 9 nucleotides line up with TRBD2. Germline V lookup: CDR1 KGHDR, CDR2 SFDVKD. After removal of 12 bases from V and 12 bases from J, the junction contained 11 bases not matched to a gene. There are 12 residues in the CDR3. The chain's CDR3 is CASILAGFWQFF. In nucleotides, the CDR3 is TGTGCCTCCATCCTAGCGGGATTTTGGCAGTTCTTC.

The chain joins TRBV6-5 to TRBJ1-1; D call uncertain. CDR3 length equals 14 residues. V lost 7 bases, J lost 0 bases, and 12 bases lay in between. Per germline, CDR1 MNHEY and CDR2 SVGAGI. CDR3 DNA: TGTGCCAGCATACCCTGGCAGGTGAACACTGAAGCTTTCTTT. Residues: CASIPWQVNTEAFF.

J is TRBJ1-6 and V is TRBV4-1; no clear D. V dropped 2 bases and J dropped 8 bases, with 10 bases sitting between them. The germline CDR1 and CDR2 sequences are MGHRA and YSYEKL. The CDR3 sequence is 14 residues long. CDR3 in amino acids: CASSQPGWDSPLHF. CDR3 DNA sequence: TGCGCCAGCAGCCAACCCGGGTGGGATTCACCCCTCCACTTT.

The chain links TRBV29-1 to TRBJ2-5; D is undetermined. The CDR3 covers 11 residues. Germline CDR1 and CDR2: SQVTM and ANQGSEA. V lost 2 bases and J 8 bases, leaving 9 bases between the germline ends. CDR3 sequence (DNA): TGCAGCGTTGAAAACTTAAACACCCAGTACTTC. Encoded protein: CSVENLNTQYF.

The V and J genes are TRBV5-1 and TRBJ2-5, with TRBD2 matching over 14 bases. Germline loops: CDR1 SGHRS, CDR2 YFSETQ. V was clipped by 4 bases and J by 5 bases; unmatched bases: 4. The CDR3 runs 15 residues. The chain's CDR3 is CASSGTSGRGETQYF. The CDR3 DNA reads as TGCGCCAGCAGCGGGACTAGCGGGAGAGGGGAGACCCAGTACTTC.

The chain is built from TRBV9 and TRBJ2-2; 11 bases line up with TRBD1. The CDR3 totals 18 residues. With V trimmed by 2 bases and J by 3 bases, 9 bases remained unmatched. Germline CDR1 and CDR2: SGDLS and YYNGEE. The CDR3 loop reads CASSVPGQGVRDTGELFF. Written as DNA, the CDR3 is TGTGCCAGCAGCGTGCCGGGACAGGGGGTCCGGGACACCGGGGAGCTGTTTTTT.

The V call is TRBV28, the J call TRBJ2-5; 11 bases line up with TRBD1. V shed 1 base, J shed 6 bases, and the junction held 7 bases outside the gene matches. The germline V gene has CDR1 MDHEN and CDR2 SYDVKM. The CDR3 loop spans 16 amino acids. The CDR3: CASSLFGDRGVQTQYF. Written as DNA, the CDR3 is TGTGCCAGCAGTTTATTTGGGGACAGGGGGGTTCAGACCCAGTACTTC.

This rearrangement joins TRBV18 to TRBJ1-3; 9 nucleotides agree with TRBD1. This CDR3 has 17 residues. V lost 0 bases to trimming and J lost 7 bases; unmatched junction nucleotides: 10. Germline-derived CDR1 and CDR2 are KGHSH and LQKENI. This chain's CDR3 is CASSPPNSGTGWNTIYF. CDR3 nucleotides: TGTGCCAGCTCACCACCAAATTCCGGGACAGGGTGGAACACCATATATTTT.

The chain links TRBV6-2 or TRBV6-3 to TRBJ2-5, with 15 bases lining up with TRBD2. The CDR3 has 19 amino acids. Germline assignment: CDR1 MNHEY and CDR2 SVGEGT. J lost 1 base, V lost 0 bases, and 6 bases had no gene match. The CDR3 DNA sequence: TGTGCCAGCAGTTACTCAGGACTAGCGGGAGGGCCCCTCCAAGAGACCCAGTACTTC. Translated, it gives CASSYSGLAGGPLQETQYF.

The chain couples TRBV10-3 to TRBJ2-7, with a tentative D call TRBD2 (6 bases). Trimming removed 2 bases at V and 6 bases at J, with 14 bases between. The germline CDR1 and CDR2 sequences are ENHRY and SYGVKD. The CDR3 loop spans 14 amino acids. CDR3 sequence: CAISEPWLGGEQYF. CDR3 bases: TGTGCCATCAGTGAGCCTTGGTTGGGGGGCGAGCAGTACTTC.

The gene calls are TRBV9 and TRBJ2-1; maybe TRBD2 (5 bases). The germline gives CDR1 SGDLS, CDR2 YYNGEE. Trimming cost V 3 bases and J 9 bases, with 13 bases left between them. The CDR3 totals 13 residues. The CDR3 here is CASSGTLGGEQFF. The CDR3 nucleotides are TGTGCCAGCAGCGGGACTTTAGGTGGTGAGCAGTTCTTC.

This clone was counted a single time. The chain recombines TRBV7-9 with TRBJ2-3; D not certain. The V gene's germline CDR1 is SEHNR and CDR2 FQNEAQ (reference sequence). The CDR3 extends over 13 amino acids. V lost 1 base and J lost 5, with 7 bases in between. The CDR3 loop reads CASSLGAKDTQYF. The CDR3 nucleotides are TGTGCCAGCAGCTTAGGAGCTAAAGATACGCAGTATTTT.

The chain joins TRBV5-1 to TRBJ1-6; 7 bases are a match to TRBD1. Germline values: CDR1 SGHRS, CDR2 YFSETQ. The J segment lost 8 bases and the V segment lost 2 bases, leaving 7 bases of the junction unmatched. This CDR3 is built from 15 residues. CDR3 DNA: TGCGCCAGCAGCTTTGGTGGGGGACAGTATTCACCCCTCCACTTT. Amino acid sequence: CASSFGGGQYSPLHF.

This clone was observed once. The chain carries TRBV11-2 and TRBJ2-5; D unresolved. The V and J ends lost 0 bases and 4 bases respectively, with 3 bases between them. This CDR3 region has 12 residues. Germline V lookup: CDR1 SGHAT, CDR2 FQNNGV. CDR3 DNA sequence: TGTGCCAGCAGCTTAGACAGAGAGACCCAGTACTTC. Protein product: CASSLDRETQYF.

The chain couples TRBV29-1 to TRBJ2-2; 7 bases fit TRBD1. CDR3 size: 13 residues. Germline trimming cut 6 bases from V and 2 bases from J; bases unmatched to any gene: 3. Germline V gene lookup returns CDR1 SQVTM and CDR2 ANQGSEA. The CDR3 is CSVGTVNTGELFF. The DNA for the CDR3 is TGCAGCGTCGGGACAGTCAACACCGGGGAGCTGTTTTTT.

The chain is built from TRBV10-2 and TRBJ2-5, with D possibly TRBD2 on 7 matching bases. CDR1 and CDR2 (germline): WSHSY, SAAADI. V was clipped by 0 bases and J by 5 bases, with 16 bases between them. This CDR3 region has 16 residues. In DNA form, the CDR3 reads TGCGCCAGCAGTGAGTCCGGAACAGGGAGGGGGGAGACCCAGTACTTC. Encoded protein: CASSESGTGRGETQYF.

The chain employs TRBV7-6 and TRBJ1-1; D may be TRBD1 (5 bases). CDR3 length equals 15 residues. Germline assignment: CDR1 SGHVS and CDR2 FNYEAQ. The V gene lost 1 base and the J gene lost 1 base, with 10 bases spanning the gap. The CDR3 DNA follows: TGTGCCAGCAGCTTAGTAGGGGCTGGGAACACTGAAGCTTTCTTT. Translated: CASSLVGAGNTEAFF.

The J gene is TRBJ2-3, the V gene TRBV9; the D gene is possibly TRBD2 (5 bases). Per the germline V gene, CDR1 is SGDLS and CDR2 is YYNGEE. The V end lost 2 bases, the J end lost 3 bases, and 10 bases lay between the germline ends. The CDR3 has 14 amino acids. The DNA for the CDR3 is TGTGCCAGCAGCGTCACGGACTCGACAGATACGCAGTATTTT. It yields the protein CASSVTDSTDTQYF.

V is TRBV15 and J is TRBJ2-2; 9 bases are a match to TRBD1. Unmatched junction bases numbered 4, after V lost 5 bases and J lost 6 bases. This CDR3 has 14 amino acids. Germline V gene lookup returns CDR1 LNHNV and CDR2 YYDKDF (reference sequence). The CDR3 spells CATSRDRASGELFF. The CDR3 bases are TGTGCCACCAGCCGGGACAGGGCCTCCGGGGAGCTGTTTTTT.

The rearrangement links TRBV27 to TRBJ1-1, with 7 positions matching TRBD1. After removal of 8 bases from V and 0 bases from J, the junction contained 3 bases not matched to a gene. The CDR3 sequence is 13 residues long. CDR1 is MNHEY and CDR2 is SMNVEV in the germline V gene (reference sequence). CDR3 protein: CASWDSMNTEAFF. The CDR3 nucleotides read TGTGCCAGCTGGGACAGCATGAACACTGAAGCTTTCTTT.

The chain uses TRBV4-3 and TRBJ1-3; D unresolved. V lost 0 bases and J 4 bases, leaving 4 bases between the germline ends. Germline-derived CDR1 and CDR2 are LGHNA and YSLEER. This CDR3 is built from 13 residues. The CDR3 DNA sequence: TGCGCCAGCAGCCAAGACCCGGGAAACACCATATATTTT. Translation gives CASSQDPGNTIYF.

This chain uses TRBV3-1 (or the pseudogene TRBV3-2) with TRBJ1-2, with D unresolved. Trimming stripped 0 bases from V and 8 bases from J, with 10 bases between. This CDR3 comprises 13 residues. The germline gives CDR1 LGHDT, CDR2 YNNKEL (reference sequence). The DNA of the CDR3 is TGTGCCAGCAGCCAAGAGTTTAGAGAGGGCTACACCTTC. Translation gives CASSQEFREGYTF.

The J gene is TRBJ2-5, the V gene TRBV27; TRBD2 aligns across 9 bases. V gave up 5 bases and J gave up 5 bases; unmatched junction bases: 12. In germline, CDR1 is MNHEY, CDR2 SMNVEV (reference sequence). This CDR3 region has 16 residues. CDR3 amino acids: CASSPRAGGPGETQYF. In DNA form, the CDR3 reads TGTGCCAGCAGTCCCCGTGCGGGAGGGCCGGGGGAGACCCAGTACTTC.

CDR3 DNA: TGTGCCAGCAGCGGATGGACTAGCGGGAGAGGCGGGGAGCTGTTTTTT. It is translated as CASSGWTSGRGGELFF. This chain links TRBV4-2 with TRBJ2-2; 13 bases fit TRBD2. There are 16 residues in the CDR3. Germline V gene lookup returns CDR1 LGHNA and CDR2 YNFKEQ. The V gene end was trimmed by 5 bases and the J gene end by 7 bases; junction bases not matched to a gene: 7.